These 20 T cell receptor beta chains were sequenced from one sample in a study of cytomegalovirus exposure and HLA in healthy donors. A multiplex PCR was run with 60 Vbeta primers and 13 Jbeta primers. Data came from immunoSEQ multiplex PCR; TCRdb stores just in-frame clones and leaves some out. The sample holds around 100,000 clones; around 77% are singletons and the top ten take 5.4%. Sequencing was done on a sample of PBMCs. The receptor source for this set is a woman aged 30 to 39 in good health and CMV-seropositive.

This chain joins TRBV6-5 and TRBJ1-1, with D perhaps TRBD1 (6 bases). The CDR3 extends over 15 amino acids. Between the trimmed V and J ends, which lost 2 bases and 1 base, there was a span of 11 bases. Germline V gene lookup returns CDR1 MNHEY and CDR2 SVGAGI. The DNA for the CDR3 is TGTGCCAGCAGTTACCTTAGAGGGGGGAACACTGAAGCTTTCTTT. Protein product: CASSYLRGGNTEAFF.

The V call is TRBV18, the J call TRBJ2-5; D is undetermined. V dropped 0 bases and J dropped 5 bases, with 13 bases sitting between them. Looked up from germline, CDR1 is KGHSH and CDR2 is LQKENI. The CDR3 spans 15 residues. The CDR3 sequence is CASSPPGDSRETQYF. The CDR3 DNA reads TGTGCCAGCTCACCACCCGGCGATTCGCGGGAGACCCAGTACTTC.

The genes are TRBV11-2 and TRBJ2-1, with 8 bases aligning to TRBD2. V gave up 0 bases and J gave up 6 bases; unmatched junction bases: 7. This CDR3 has 16 residues. Germline V gene sequence: CDR1 SGHAT, CDR2 FQNNGV. CDR3 in amino acids: CASSLDGTSRFNEQFF. The CDR3 DNA is TGTGCCAGCAGCTTAGATGGGACTAGTCGGTTCAATGAGCAGTTCTTC.

The rearrangement uses TRBV5-1 and TRBJ2-7, with TRBD2 identical over 12 bases. The germline CDR1 and CDR2 sequences are SGHRS and YFSETQ. Unmatched junction bases numbered 2, after V lost 1 base and J lost 3 bases. The CDR3 covers 15 residues. The CDR3 loop reads CASSLTSGGFYEQYF. The CDR3 DNA reads TGCGCCAGCAGCTTGACTAGCGGGGGGTTCTACGAGCAGTACTTC.

This chain links TRBV13 with TRBJ2-7; D might be TRBD1 (6 bases). V was trimmed by 5 bases and J by 3 bases, leaving 14 bases between them. Looked up from germline, CDR1 is PRHDT and CDR2 is FYEKMQ (reference sequence). The CDR3 extends over 14 amino acids. CDR3 residues: CASSPVGQFYEQYF. In DNA, the CDR3 is TGTGCCAGCAGCCCAGTCGGACAGTTCTACGAGCAGTACTTC. Using reference TRBV13 and TRBJ2-7 for the parts outside the CDR3, the full variable domain is AAGVIQSPRHLIKEKRETATLKCYPIPRHDTVYWYQQGPGQDPQFLISFYEKMQSDKGSIPDRFSAQQFSDYHSELNMSSLELGDSALYFCASSPVGQFYEQYFGPGTRLTVT.

This chain uses TRBV4-1 with TRBJ1-6; D might be TRBD1 (6 bases). V lost 0 bases and J lost 10, with 28 bases in between. This CDR3 comprises 20 residues. Germline V lookup: CDR1 MGHRA, CDR2 YSYEKL. The CDR3 loop is CASSQEYTWSQGWPESPLHF. Written as DNA, the CDR3 is TGCGCCAGCAGCCAAGAATACACCTGGAGCCAGGGGTGGCCGGAGTCACCCCTCCACTTT.

The rearrangement joins TRBV5-6 to TRBJ1-5; the match to TRBD1 covers 8 bases. The germline V gene encodes CDR1 SGHDT and CDR2 YYEEEE. The J segment lost 5 bases and the V segment lost 0 bases, leaving 4 bases of the junction unmatched. The CDR3 has 15 residues. The CDR3: CASSLASGGHQPQHF. CDR3 DNA sequence: TGTGCCAGCAGCTTGGCGTCAGGGGGCCATCAGCCCCAGCATTTT. Combining the CDR3 with reference TRBV5-6 and TRBJ1-5 gives the whole variable domain DAGVTQSPTHLIKTRGQQVTLRCSPKSGHDTVSWYQQALGQGPQFIFQYYEEEERQRGNFPDRFSGHQFPNYSSELNVNALLLGDSALYLCASSLASGGHQPQHFGDGTRLSIL.

The chain combines TRBV25-1 with TRBJ1-2; 7 bases align to TRBD1. Germline V gene data show CDR1 as MGHDK and CDR2 as SYGVNS. Unmatched junction bases numbered 3, after V lost 1 base and J lost 4 bases. This CDR3 region has 14 residues. CDR3 in amino acids: CASSELGGGYGYTF. The CDR3 DNA is TGTGCCAGCAGTGAATTAGGGGGCGGCTATGGCTACACCTTC.

The chain links TRBV27 to TRBJ1-2; 12 bases are a match to TRBD1. Germline V CDR1 and CDR2: MNHEY, SMNVEV (reference sequence). The junction had 12 bases not matched to a gene; V was cut back by 3 bases and J by 4 bases. The CDR3 is 18 amino acids. This CDR3 reads CASSLKAGQGAPRYGYTF. DNA of the CDR3: TGTGCCAGCAGTTTGAAAGCGGGACAGGGGGCGCCCCGCTATGGCTACACCTTC.

This clone was counted between two and nine times. The chain is built from TRBV6-6 and TRBJ1-5; possibly TRBD1 for D (6 bases). The CDR3 totals 15 residues. The germline gives CDR1 MNHNY, CDR2 SVGAGI (reference sequence). V lost 5 bases and J lost 2, with 13 bases in between. The CDR3 DNA reads TGTGCCAGCAGTACACAGGGAACGGGCAATCAGCCCCAGCATTTT. This sequence encodes CASSTQGTGNQPQHF.

This rearrangement joins TRBV11-3 to TRBJ1-2; 9 positions agree with TRBD1. The germline V gene has CDR1 SGHNT and CDR2 YENEEA. V was pared by 8 bases and J by 7 bases, with 17 bases of the junction left unmatched. The CDR3 spans 16 residues. The CDR3 region has the DNA TGTGCCAGCTGGGAGAGACAGGGGGATCAGAACGGTGGCTACACCTTC. Translated, it gives CASWERQGDQNGGYTF.

V usage is TRBV6-5 and J usage is TRBJ2-1; D unclear. The CDR3 sequence is 14 residues long. V lost 6 bases and J lost 0, with 9 bases in between. Germline CDR1 MNHEY, CDR2 SVGAGI. The CDR3 nucleotides read TGTGCCAGCAGCGCGGTGGACTCCTACAATGAGCAGTTCTTC. Amino acid sequence: CASSAVDSYNEQFF.

This chain joins TRBV7-6 and TRBJ2-2; 9 bases are a match to TRBD1. The CDR3 consists of 14 residues. Germline assignment: CDR1 SGHVS and CDR2 FNYEAQ. V shed 8 bases and J 2 bases; nucleotides not matched to a gene: 3. CDR3 nucleotide sequence: TGTGCCAGCCCGGGACAGGGCAACACCGGGGAGCTGTTTTTT. Translation gives CASPGQGNTGELFF. The whole variable domain, filled in from reference TRBV7-6 and TRBJ2-2, reads GAGVSQSPRYKVTKRGQDVALRCDPISGHVSLYWYRQALGQGPEFLTYFNYEAQQDKSGLPNDRFSAERPEGSISTLTIQRTEQRDSAMYRCASPGQGNTGELFFGEGSRLTVL.

The rearrangement uses TRBV5-4 and TRBJ2-7, with no clear D. The CDR3 consists of 15 residues. Germline values: CDR1 SGHNT, CDR2 YYREEE (reference sequence). Deletions cut 4 bases from V and 3 bases from J, with 17 bases between. The CDR3 here is CASSDSKILDYEQYF. The CDR3 bases are TGTGCCAGCAGCGACTCCAAAATACTTGACTACGAGCAGTACTTC.

The rearrangement uses TRBV10-3 and TRBJ1-3; D unclear. The ends were cut back, 3 bases at V and 3 bases at J, with 9 bases in the middle. Germline V gene data show CDR1 as ENHRY and CDR2 as SYGVKD. The CDR3 totals 14 residues. CDR3 sequence (DNA): TGTGCCATCAGTGAATCGCGTGGTGGAAACACCATATATTTT. This codes for CAISESRGGNTIYF.

The chain employs TRBV7-2 and TRBJ2-2, with 7 bases matching TRBD2. The CDR3 runs to 18 residues. Germline V CDR1 and CDR2: SGHTA, FQGNSA. V trimming: 2 bases; J trimming: 2 bases; junction bases outside the gene matches: 11. The CDR3 DNA reads as TGTGCCAGCAGCTTACCGGGCTGGGGGGGAGGAAACACCGGGGAGCTGTTTTTT. Translating it yields CASSLPGWGGGNTGELFF.

The rearrangement uses TRBV5-4 and TRBJ2-7; 12 nucleotides align to TRBD2. This CDR3 spans 15 amino acids. The V and J ends lost 4 bases and 3 bases, in that order; junction bases with no gene match: 5. Germline loops: CDR1 SGHNT, CDR2 YYREEE (reference sequence). The CDR3 DNA is TGTGCCAGCAGCAACGGGACTAGCGGGTACTACGAGCAGTACTTC. This translates into CASSNGTSGYYEQYF.

This clone has a single count. The chain is built from TRBV11-2 and TRBJ2-7; D is uncertain. Looked up from germline, CDR1 is SGHAT and CDR2 is FQNNGV. V lost 5 bases and J 4 bases, leaving 15 bases between the germline ends. This CDR3 contains 14 residues. This CDR3 reads CASSPMVAIYEQYF. The CDR3 DNA reads as TGTGCCAGCAGCCCAATGGTGGCAATATACGAGCAGTACTTC.

The V gene is TRBV19, the J gene TRBJ2-5; 9 nucleotides align to TRBD2. The germline gives CDR1 LNHDA, CDR2 SQIVND (reference sequence). The CDR3 extends over 16 amino acids. V shed 2 bases and J 5 bases; nucleotides not matched to a gene: 9. This chain's CDR3 is CASSIWGLAGPETQYF. The CDR3 nucleotides read TGTGCCAGTAGTATATGGGGTCTAGCGGGACCCGAGACCCAGTACTTC.

The DNA for the CDR3 is TGTGCCAGCAGTTTAGGGCCCACGGCTGGCGGGACCTACGAGCAGTACTTC. Residues: CASSLGPTAGGTYEQYF. The chain recombines TRBV28 with TRBJ2-7; D might be TRBD2 (6 bases). V was trimmed by 2 bases and J by 2 bases, leaving 19 bases between them. There are 17 residues in the CDR3. Germline assignment: CDR1 MDHEN and CDR2 SYDVKM. Based on the CDR3 plus reference TRBV28 and TRBJ2-7, the full variable domain is DVKVTQSSRYLVKRTGEKVFLECVQDMDHENMFWYRQDPGLGLRLIYFSYDVKMKEKGDIPEGYSVSREKKERFSLILESASTNQTSMYLCASSLGPTAGGTYEQYFGPGTRLTVT.